The rows below give T cell receptor beta chains drawn from one sample of a study of cytomegalovirus exposure and HLA in healthy donors. This table comes from immunoSEQ multiplex PCR, and its TCRdb copy is limited to in-frame clones, with some not included. The sample holds about 86,000 clones, about four fifths seen once. The specimen was PBMCs. These receptors came from a woman in her 40s in good health and CMV-seropositive. CDR3s include the opening cysteine and the closing phenylalanine or tryptophan. A D gene is named only where the DNA matches it firmly. Only some rows state a clone size, as once, few, many or a class for expanded clones.

D: TRBD2
size: .
V: TRBV11-2
J: TRBJ2-7
CDR3: CASSLGASGGYEQYF
DNA: TGTGCCAGCAGCTTAGGGGCTAGCGGAGGGTACGAGCAGTACTTC

D: TRBD2
size: .
V: TRBV19
J: TRBJ2-3
CDR3: CASNIAGFPTDTQYF
DNA: TGTGCCAGCAACATAGCGGGGTTTCCTACAGATACGCAGTATTTT

D: TRBD1
size: .
V: TRBV7-2
J: TRBJ2-7
CDR3: CASSPTGGPYEQYF
DNA: TGTGCCAGCAGCCCGACAGGGGGGCCCTACGAGCAGTACTTC

D: TRBD2
size: .
V: TRBV6-5
J: TRBJ2-7
CDR3: CASSWGRGRASTEQYF
DNA: TGTGCCAGCAGTTGGGGCCGCGGGAGGGCATCCACCGAGCAGTACTTC

D: .
size: .
V: TRBV6-5
J: TRBJ1-2
CDR3: CASSTGTRSKGYTF
DNA: TGTGCCAGCAGCACCGGGACAAGAAGTAAGGGCTACACCTTC

D: .
size: .
V: TRBV28
J: TRBJ1-3
CDR3: CASSLPGGSSGNTIYF
DNA: TGTGCCAGCAGTCTCCCCGGGGGTAGCTCTGGAAACACCATATATTTT

D: TRBD1
size: .
V: TRBV27
J: TRBJ2-1
CDR3: CASSFQIVGTGDDQNNNEQFF
DNA: TGTGCCAGCAGTTTTCAGATAGTCGGGACAGGGGACGATCAAAATAACAATGAGCAGTTCTTC

D: .
size: .
V: TRBV19
J: TRBJ1-1
CDR3: CASVENPEGNTEAFF
DNA: TGTGCCAGTGTCGAAAACCCTGAGGGGAACACTGAAGCTTTCTTT

D: .
size: .
V: TRBV16
J: TRBJ1-3
CDR3: CASSQIVSGNTIYF
DNA: TGTGCCAGCAGCCAAATTGTCTCGGGAAACACCATATATTTT

D: .
size: .
V: TRBV11-2
J: TRBJ2-7
CDR3: CASSSTRQTAYEQYF
DNA: TGTGCCAGCAGTTCGACCCGACAGACCGCCTACGAGCAGTACTTC

D: .
size: .
V: TRBV28
J: TRBJ1-2
CDR3: CAINLGDSRGGYTF
DNA: TGTGCCATCAACCTCGGGGACTCTCGGGGTGGCTACACCTTC

D: TRBD2
size: medium-sized
V: TRBV19
J: TRBJ2-1
CDR3: CASSITSGNDQFF
DNA: TGTGCCAGTAGTATCACTAGCGGGAATGATCAGTTCTTC

D: .
size: once
V: TRBV6-1
J: TRBJ1-1
CDR3: CASGRNPGPEAFF
DNA: TGTGCCAGCGGAAGAAACCCAGGCCCTGAAGCTTTCTTT

D: .
size: few
V: TRBV18
J: TRBJ1-2
CDR3: CASSQDSYGYTF
DNA: TGTGCCAGCTCACAGGACAGCTATGGCTACACCTTC

D: .
size: .
V: TRBV6-5
J: TRBJ1-2
CDR3: CASSYSLSPSYTF
DNA: TGTGCCAGCAGTTACTCCCTTAGTCCATCCTACACCTTC

D: .
size: .
V: TRBV20-1
J: TRBJ1-1
CDR3: CIGGEDTEAFF
DNA: TGCATTGGGGGGGAGGACACTGAAGCTTTCTTT

D: TRBD2
size: .
V: TRBV5-6
J: TRBJ2-3
CDR3: CASSLAVAGFTDTQYF
DNA: TGTGCCAGCAGCTTGGCCGTAGCGGGGTTCACAGATACGCAGTATTTT

D: .
size: .
V: TRBV28
J: TRBJ2-7
CDR3: CASSLGGTASYEQYF
DNA: TGTGCCAGCAGTCTCGGAGGGACAGCCTCCTACGAGCAGTACTTC

D: TRBD1
size: .
V: TRBV27
J: TRBJ1-4
CDR3: CASSSGQGWDKLFF
DNA: TGTGCCAGCAGTTCTGGACAGGGCTGGGATAAACTGTTTTTT

D: .
size: .
V: TRBV7-6
J: TRBJ2-3
CDR3: CASRTTSSTDTQYF
DNA: TGTGCCAGCAGGACTACTTCTAGCACAGATACGCAGTATTTT

D: .
size: .
V: TRBV7-8
J: TRBJ2-3
CDR3: CASSPGAKTSRTDTQYF
DNA: TGTGCCAGCAGCCCAGGGGCAAAGACTAGCCGCACAGATACGCAGTATTTT

D: TRBD1
size: .
V: TRBV27
J: TRBJ1-1
CDR3: CASSRNRGNTEAFF
DNA: TGTGCCAGCAGTAGAAACAGGGGAAACACTGAAGCTTTCTTT

D: .
size: once
V: TRBV4-1
J: TRBJ2-4
CDR3: CASSQTGEQALPGNIQYF
DNA: TGCGCCAGCAGCCAAACGGGCGAACAGGCCCTTCCTGGAAACATTCAGTACTTC

D: .
size: .
V: TRBV6-1
J: TRBJ1-4
CDR3: CASRLVRDTEKLFF
DNA: TGTGCCAGCAGATTGGTCCGGGACACAGAAAAACTGTTTTTT

D: TRBD2
size: .
V: TRBV28
J: TRBJ2-2
CDR3: CASSFSGNAGELFF
DNA: TGTGCCAGCAGTTTTAGCGGGAACGCCGGGGAGCTGTTTTTT

D: .
size: .
V: TRBV18
J: TRBJ1-5
CDR3: CASSQPDKAEFQHF
DNA: TGTGCCAGCTCACAACCGGACAAGGCGGAATTCCAGCATTTT

D: TRBD2
size: .
V: TRBV27
J: TRBJ2-1
CDR3: CAAHRVGLAGNEQFF
DNA: TGTGCCGCCCATAGGGTGGGACTAGCGGGAAATGAGCAGTTCTTC

D: TRBD1
size: .
V: TRBV25-1
J: TRBJ1-5
CDR3: CASRPTGGFQPQHF
DNA: TGTGCCAGCAGACCGACAGGGGGCTTTCAGCCCCAGCATTTT

D: TRBD1
size: .
V: TRBV28
J: TRBJ2-7
CDR3: CASSLSWTGGSYEQYF
DNA: TGTGCCAGCAGCCTCTCATGGACAGGGGGCTCCTACGAGCAGTACTTC

D: TRBD1
size: .
V: TRBV6-6
J: TRBJ1-3
CDR3: CASSPGQGVGNTIYF
DNA: TGTGCCAGCAGTCCGGGACAGGGTGTTGGAAACACCATATATTTT

D: .
size: .
V: TRBV19
J: TRBJ1-5
CDR3: CASTYRSNQPQHF
DNA: TGTGCCAGTACCTACAGGAGCAATCAGCCCCAGCATTTT

D: .
size: .
V: TRBV4-1
J: TRBJ1-1
CDR3: CASSQNTLETPKNTEAFF
DNA: TGCGCCAGCAGCCAAAACACTCTCGAGACACCGAAGAACACTGAAGCTTTCTTT

D: TRBD2
size: .
V: TRBV28
J: TRBJ2-3
CDR3: CASTLDVAGSTDTQYF
DNA: TGTGCCAGCACCCTCGATGTAGCGGGAAGCACAGATACGCAGTATTTT

D: .
size: .
V: TRBV15
J: TRBJ2-7
CDR3: CATSRGLGEQYF
DNA: TGTGCCACCAGCAGGGGCTTAGGCGAGCAGTACTTC

D: .
size: .
V: TRBV25-1
J: TRBJ1-2
CDR3: CARLGRRYGYTF
DNA: TGTGCCCGACTAGGACGGCGCTATGGCTACACCTTC

D: TRBD1
size: .
V: TRBV2
J: TRBJ2-3
CDR3: CASEPGQGGYF
DNA: TGTGCCAGCGAACCGGGACAGGGCGGATATTTT

D: .
size: .
V: TRBV25-1
J: TRBJ1-4
CDR3: CASSSNPGRGNEKLFF
DNA: TGTGCCAGCAGCTCAAACCCGGGACGGGGGAATGAAAAACTGTTTTTT

D: .
size: .
V: TRBV27
J: TRBJ1-1
CDR3: CASGYGGTEAFF
DNA: TGTGCCAGCGGGTACGGGGGCACTGAAGCTTTCTTT

D: .
size: .
V: TRBV28
J: TRBJ2-2
CDR3: CASSFSPGTGELFF
DNA: TGTGCCAGCAGTTTCTCCCCGGGCACCGGGGAGCTGTTTTTT

D: .
size: .
V: TRBV7-2
J: TRBJ1-5
CDR3: CASSHGASLDQPQHF
DNA: TGTGCCAGCAGCCATGGGGCCAGTCTGGATCAGCCCCAGCATTTT

D: .
size: .
V: TRBV29-1
J: TRBJ2-1
CDR3: CSVREVTYNEQFF
DNA: TGCAGCGTCAGGGAAGTAACCTACAATGAGCAGTTCTTC

D: .
size: .
V: TRBV18
J: TRBJ1-1
CDR3: CASSPESEAFF
DNA: TGTGCCAGCTCACCGGAGAGTGAAGCTTTCTTT

D: .
size: .
V: TRBV7-2
J: TRBJ1-5
CDR3: CASTLSRGGQPQHF
DNA: TGTGCCAGCACCCTTTCCCGGGGGGGTCAGCCCCAGCATTTT

D: TRBD1
size: .
V: TRBV15
J: TRBJ1-6
CDR3: CATSRNRQGVSPLHF
DNA: TGTGCCACCAGCAGAAATCGACAGGGAGTATCACCCCTCCACTTT

D: .
size: .
V: TRBV15
J: TRBJ2-5
CDR3: CATSRVVPETQYF
DNA: TGTGCCACCAGCAGAGTCGTTCCAGAGACCCAGTACTTC

D: .
size: .
V: TRBV4-3
J: TRBJ2-5
CDR3: CASSQDPGSWETQYF
DNA: TGCGCCAGCAGCCAAGATCCCGGGAGCTGGGAGACCCAGTACTTC

D: .
size: .
V: TRBV5-1
J: TRBJ1-1
CDR3: CASSLGLGGGTEAFF
DNA: TGCGCCAGCAGCTTGGGTCTAGGGGGGGGGACTGAAGCTTTCTTT

D: .
size: .
V: TRBV10-1
J: TRBJ2-4
CDR3: CASSAAGAGDIQYF
DNA: TGCGCCAGCAGTGCCGCGGGGGCCGGTGACATTCAGTACTTC

D: TRBD1
size: .
V: TRBV5-1
J: TRBJ2-7
CDR3: CASSPGQMNYEQYF
DNA: TGCGCCAGCAGCCCGGGACAGATGAACTACGAGCAGTACTTC

D: .
size: .
V: TRBV2
J: TRBJ1-3
CDR3: CASKAANTIYF
DNA: TGTGCCAGCAAGGCGGCAAACACCATATATTTT

D: .
size: .
V: TRBV2
J: TRBJ1-2
CDR3: CASSAGTFYGYTF
DNA: TGTGCCAGCAGTGCCGGGACTTTCTATGGCTACACCTTC

D: TRBD2
size: .
V: TRBV7-6
J: TRBJ2-7
CDR3: CASSLGTSASYEQYF
DNA: TGTGCCAGCAGCTTAGGGACTAGCGCCTCCTACGAGCAGTACTTC

D: TRBD2
size: .
V: TRBV27
J: TRBJ2-1
CDR3: CASSLAGGPNEQFF
DNA: TGTGCCAGCAGTTTAGCGGGGGGGCCAAATGAGCAGTTCTTC

D: .
size: many
V: TRBV4-3
J: TRBJ1-1
CDR3: CASSQEDGGIWTEAFF
DNA: TGCGCCAGCAGCCAAGAAGATGGCGGGATATGGACTGAAGCTTTCTTT

D: .
size: .
V: TRBV6-5
J: TRBJ2-7
CDR3: CASSYSLFSQGVEQYF
DNA: TGTGCCAGCAGTTACTCGCTCTTTTCCCAAGGAGTCGAGCAGTACTTC

D: TRBD1
size: once
V: TRBV6-5
J: TRBJ1-2
CDR3: CASSYSTGDSFYGYTF
DNA: TGTGCCAGCAGTTACTCCACGGGGGACAGCTTCTATGGCTACACCTTC

D: TRBD2
size: .
V: TRBV19
J: TRBJ2-1
CDR3: CASSKGLAGEQFF
DNA: TGTGCCAGTAGTAAGGGACTAGCAGGTGAGCAGTTCTTC

D: TRBD2
size: .
V: TRBV6-5
J: TRBJ2-2
CDR3: CASSYEGLPLTGELFF
DNA: TGTGCCAGCAGTTACGAGGGACTACCTCTCACCGGGGAGCTGTTTTTT

D: .
size: once
V: TRBV9
J: TRBJ1-1
CDR3: CASSVGGLGTEAFF
DNA: TGTGCCAGCAGCGTAGGGGGGCTGGGAACTGAAGCTTTCTTT